This entry is about one T cell receptor beta chain. The sample originates from a study of blood T cell repertoires in COVID-19. Overall study: COVID-19 samples collected from the United States, Italy and Spain covered acute and convalescent phases.

Original processing notes: Amplification of reference gene primers was used by the study to estimate nucleated cell counts. Profiled with immunoSEQ multiplex PCR; TCRdb holds only in-frame clones, not every one. The V and J calls and clone size were taken over from that table, and D and trimming were inferred from the DNA. Here the sample spans 250,000 or so clones, 86% being singletons. This receptor was obtained from a man aged 30-40 years with active or convalescent COVID-19. Source material: peripheral blood.

DNA of the CDR3: TGTGCCAGCAGCTTGTGGGGGACACCTACGGAGCTAACCGGGGAGCTGTTTTTT. Its protein product is CASSLWGTPTELTGELFF. The V call is TRBV5-4, the J call TRBJ2-2; TRBD1 is a possible D gene (6 bases). V lost 1 base and J 5 bases, leaving 21 bases between the germline ends. The CDR3 is 18 amino acids. Germline CDR1 SGHNT, CDR2 YYREEE (reference sequence). The full variable domain, completed using reference TRBV5-4 and TRBJ2-2, is ETGVTQSPTHLIKTRGQQVTLRCSSQSGHNTVSWYQQALGQGPQFIFQYYREEENGRGNFPPRFSGLQFPNYSSELNVNALELDDSALYLCASSLWGTPTELTGELFFGEGSRLTVL.